A selection of T cell receptor beta chains follows, all from one sample in a study of cytomegalovirus exposure and HLA in healthy donors. Profiling relied on immunoSEQ multiplex PCR, and the TCRdb table lists in-frame clones only, not all of them. The top ten clones hold under 5% of a sample with 90,000 or so clones, around 80% of them seen once. The sequenced sample was PBMCs. The receptors originated from a male donor in good health and CMV-seropositive. CDR3s leave out the opening cysteine and the closing phenylalanine or tryptophan.

v_call: TRBV28; j_call: TRBJ1-1; cdr3_aa: ASSLWMGANTEAF
v_call: TRBV5-1; j_call: TRBJ2-7; cdr3_aa: ASRAGTYEQY
v_call: TRBV19; j_call: TRBJ2-5; cdr3_aa: ASSIGPSGRGETQY
v_call: TRBV5-1; j_call: TRBJ2-5; cdr3_aa: ASSQTASMETQY
v_call: TRBV9; j_call: TRBJ2-3; cdr3_aa: ASSVVGGSGMTDTQY
v_call: TRBV6-4; j_call: TRBJ1-1; cdr3_aa: ASRLEKGTGEAF
v_call: TRBV19; j_call: TRBJ1-3; cdr3_aa: ASRKGSSGNTIY
v_call: TRBV15; j_call: TRBJ2-7; cdr3_aa: ATSRDTLRGSSYEQY
v_call: TRBV10-1; j_call: TRBJ2-5; cdr3_aa: ASSESTDRGSFQETQY
v_call: TRBV13; j_call: TRBJ2-7; cdr3_aa: ASSQDRWEVEQY
v_call: TRBV28; j_call: TRBJ1-2; cdr3_aa: ASSLFGTGDGYT
v_call: TRBV21-1; j_call: TRBJ1-1; cdr3_aa: ASSKESGNTEAF
v_call: TRBV30; j_call: TRBJ2-7; cdr3_aa: AWSPGIRMWVEQY
v_call: TRBV19; j_call: TRBJ2-1; cdr3_aa: ASSPGTTGDEQF
v_call: TRBV27; j_call: TRBJ2-5; cdr3_aa: ASSLGPGKRGGRETQY
v_call: TRBV2; j_call: TRBJ2-7; cdr3_aa: ASAQGYEQY
v_call: TRBV6-1; j_call: TRBJ2-1; cdr3_aa: ASSEASGVVGEQF
v_call: TRBV5-4; j_call: TRBJ2-1; cdr3_aa: ASRSGGRATLDEQF
v_call: TRBV10-3; j_call: TRBJ2-7; cdr3_aa: AIRPSETYEQY
v_call: TRBV9; j_call: TRBJ2-3; cdr3_aa: ASSVGPSTDTQY
v_call: TRBV5-1; j_call: TRBJ2-5; cdr3_aa: ASSSRLAGQETQY
v_call: TRBV14; j_call: TRBJ1-4; cdr3_aa: ASSQAGFREKLF
v_call: TRBV11-3; j_call: TRBJ2-1; cdr3_aa: ASSPSGGSYNEQF
v_call: TRBV7-7; j_call: TRBJ2-5; cdr3_aa: ASSPVGVGETQY
v_call: TRBV27; j_call: TRBJ2-7; cdr3_aa: ASGHGGPNEQY
v_call: TRBV30; j_call: TRBJ1-6; cdr3_aa: AWRTPGGRYNSPLH
v_call: TRBV19; j_call: TRBJ1-2; cdr3_aa: ASSIRGTGSRGYT
v_call: TRBV28; j_call: TRBJ1-5; cdr3_aa: ASSPRQSPEPQH
v_call: TRBV9; j_call: TRBJ2-6; cdr3_aa: ASSVVRTSSGANVLT
v_call: TRBV18; j_call: TRBJ2-4; cdr3_aa: ASSPPGTDDLGIQY
v_call: TRBV6-6; j_call: TRBJ1-1; cdr3_aa: ASTLSTEAF
v_call: TRBV19; j_call: TRBJ1-4; cdr3_aa: ASSGLDIALRANEKLF
v_call: TRBV20-1; j_call: TRBJ1-1; cdr3_aa: SASARAEAF
v_call: TRBV2; j_call: TRBJ1-6; cdr3_aa: ASRRGEGGYTSPLH
v_call: TRBV14; j_call: TRBJ2-1; cdr3_aa: ASSQVVGAGEQF
v_call: TRBV6-5; j_call: TRBJ2-5; cdr3_aa: ASRTSGGMETQY
v_call: TRBV11-2; j_call: TRBJ1-4; cdr3_aa: ASSSLGQANEKLF
v_call: TRBV7-9; j_call: TRBJ1-1; cdr3_aa: ASSLRGVEAF
v_call: TRBV7-9; j_call: TRBJ1-4; cdr3_aa: ASSLQGEADEKLF
v_call: TRBV27; j_call: TRBJ2-7; cdr3_aa: ASSGGTGNHEQY
v_call: TRBV5-1; j_call: TRBJ2-3; cdr3_aa: ASSLTGLAGGTDTQY
v_call: TRBV5-4; j_call: TRBJ2-1; cdr3_aa: ASSETSSHNEQF
v_call: TRBV28; j_call: TRBJ1-2; cdr3_aa: ASSLGRGTYGYT
v_call: TRBV19; j_call: TRBJ2-7; cdr3_aa: ASSIAPAGGGYEQY
v_call: TRBV12-5; j_call: TRBJ2-1; cdr3_aa: ASGLVLGQGSYNEQF
v_call: TRBV27; j_call: TRBJ2-7; cdr3_aa: ASSFGLGAEQY
v_call: TRBV28; j_call: TRBJ2-7; cdr3_aa: ASSPYLSSYEQY
v_call: TRBV6-4; j_call: TRBJ1-1; cdr3_aa: ASSGSPFGQGDTEAF
v_call: TRBV4-1; j_call: TRBJ1-1; cdr3_aa: ASSGAGGLNTEAF